The 17 T cell receptor beta chains listed next were all sequenced from one sample in a study of cytomegalovirus exposure and HLA in healthy donors. The assay was immunoSEQ multiplex PCR, and TCRdb's table has in-frame clones only and misses some. Found here are roughly 98,000 clones, more than 75% of them singletons; the top ten hold 6.3%. The sample comprised PBMCs. The receptors shown here come from a man aged 18 to 30 in good health and CMV-seropositive.

J is TRBJ1-5 and V is TRBV6-1; a possible D gene is TRBD1 (6 bases). V was pared by 6 bases and J by 3 bases, with 15 bases between. CDR1 and CDR2 (germline): MNHNS, SASEGT. This CDR3 is built from 15 residues. The CDR3 protein is CASRPGQTYNQPQHF. CDR3 bases: TGTGCCAGCAGACCAGGACAGACTTACAATCAGCCCCAGCATTTT.

This chain links TRBV15 with TRBJ1-1, with a possible D match to TRBD1 (6 bases). With 1 base removed from V and 9 bases from J, the gap between germline ends came to 12 bases. Germline CDR1 reads LNHNV; CDR2 reads YYDKDF (reference sequence). This CDR3 region has 13 residues. The chain's CDR3 is CATSRGTERKAFF. The CDR3 bases are TGTGCCACCAGCAGAGGGACAGAAAGGAAAGCTTTCTTT.

The CDR3 here is CASSRSISSYEQYF. CDR3 coding DNA: TGTGCCAGCAGCCGTAGCATCAGCTCCTACGAGCAGTACTTC. V is TRBV7-2 and J is TRBJ2-7; D is unclear. CDR1 and CDR2 from the germline V gene are SGHTA and FQGNSA. With 5 bases removed from V and 0 bases from J, the gap between germline ends came to 11 bases. The CDR3 runs to 14 residues.

J is TRBJ2-1 and V is TRBV5-6; 13 bases are shared with TRBD2. Looked up from germline, CDR1 is SGHDT and CDR2 is YYEEEE. The CDR3 has 17 amino acids. J was trimmed by 9 bases and V by 9 bases; bases with no gene match: 18. This CDR3 is CATNRETLAGGSGEQFF. CDR3 nucleotide sequence: TGTGCCACCAACCGGGAAACACTAGCGGGAGGGTCTGGTGAGCAGTTCTTC.

The chain couples TRBV4-3 to TRBJ2-3; 8 bases fit TRBD1. There are 14 residues in the CDR3. CDR1 and CDR2 from the germline V gene are LGHNA and YSLEER. Unmatched junction bases numbered 4, after V lost 3 bases and J lost 5 bases. CDR3: CASSQAGGIDTQYF. The CDR3 coding sequence is TGCGCCAGCAGCCAGGCAGGGGGCATAGATACGCAGTATTTT.

The CDR3 DNA reads TGTGCCAGCAGCCGATACGGACTAGTCGCAACTAGCACAGATACGCAGTATTTT. Its protein product is CASSRYGLVATSTDTQYF. The V call is TRBV9, the J call TRBJ2-3; TRBD2 matches 7 bases. The J segment lost 0 bases and the V segment lost 4 bases, leaving 14 bases of the junction unmatched. The CDR3 is 18 amino acids. Germline loops: CDR1 SGDLS, CDR2 YYNGEE.

The chain has TRBV9 and TRBJ2-5; 7 nucleotides match TRBD1. V was clipped by 4 bases and J by 5 bases; unmatched bases: 14. The length of the CDR3 is 16 residues. From germline, CDR1 is SGDLS and CDR2 YYNGEE. The CDR3 loop reads CASSPGTAVPSETQYF. CDR3 nucleotide sequence: TGTGCCAGCAGCCCGGGGACAGCCGTTCCATCCGAGACCCAGTACTTC.

The chain joins TRBV11-2 to TRBJ2-7, with D perhaps TRBD1 (6 bases). Germline CDR1 reads SGHAT; CDR2 reads FQNNGV. The CDR3 has 16 amino acids. V lost 4 bases to trimming and J lost 1 base, with 17 bases between them. The CDR3 region is CASSWGPGHESYEQYF. The CDR3, as DNA: TGTGCCAGCAGCTGGGGGCCGGGACACGAATCCTACGAGCAGTACTTC.

This clone appeared a few times. The chain couples TRBV7-3 to TRBJ2-2; the match to TRBD1 covers 7 bases. Germline CDR1 and CDR2: SGHTA and FQGTGA. This CDR3 has 15 amino acids. V lost 5 bases and J lost 4; bases outside the gene matches: 7. Here the CDR3 reads CASSHDRERTGELFF. The CDR3, as DNA: TGTGCCAGCAGCCACGACAGGGAACGCACCGGGGAGCTGTTTTTT.

This clone was picked up one time. This chain connects TRBV28 to TRBJ1-3, with a weak D call TRBD1 (6 bases). Per germline, CDR1 MDHEN and CDR2 SYDVKM. The ends were cut back, 7 bases at V and 4 bases at J, with 11 bases in the middle. The CDR3 is 13 residues long. The CDR3, as DNA: TGTGCCAGCACCCTGGGGGCGGGAAACACCATATATTTT. The encoded protein is CASTLGAGNTIYF.

The V and J genes are TRBV28 and TRBJ1-5, with D perhaps TRBD1 (5 bases). V lost 6 bases to trimming and J lost 2 bases, with 17 bases between them. The CDR3 runs to 16 residues. From germline, CDR1 is MDHEN and CDR2 SYDVKM. The DNA of the CDR3 is TGTGCCAGCAGAGAAAATCAGGGAAATGGCAATCAGCCCCAGCATTTT. Translating it yields CASRENQGNGNQPQHF.

The chain employs TRBV7-3 and TRBJ1-1, with 9 bases fitting TRBD1. After removal of 5 bases from V and 11 bases from J, the junction contained 12 bases not matched to a gene. The CDR3 consists of 14 residues. Germline V gene lookup returns CDR1 SGHTA and CDR2 FQGTGA. In DNA form, the CDR3 reads TGTGCCAGCAGCCCACAACCGGGACAGGGTCGGGCTTTCTTT. It specifies CASSPQPGQGRAFF.

The V and J genes are TRBV5-6 and TRBJ2-7, with D unresolved. The CDR3 has 13 residues. V dropped 4 bases and J dropped 4 bases, with 12 bases sitting between them. CDR1 is SGHDT and CDR2 is YYEEEE in the germline V gene. The chain's CDR3 is CASSPQNKYEQYF. As DNA, the CDR3 is TGTGCCAGCAGCCCACAGAATAAATACGAGCAGTACTTC.

On this clone: Other DNA sequences within the sample encode an identical CDR3. J is TRBJ1-2 and V is TRBV7-9; 10 nucleotides agree with TRBD1. V was pared by 3 bases and J by 0 bases, with 1 base of the junction left unmatched. Germline CDR1 SEHNR, CDR2 FQNEAQ (reference sequence). The CDR3 spans 15 residues. This chain's CDR3 is CASSLGQGSNYGYTF. The CDR3 nucleotides read TGTGCCAGCAGCTTGGGACAGGGGTCTAACTATGGCTACACCTTC.

The chain recombines TRBV18 with TRBJ2-5; 8 positions agree with TRBD2. This CDR3 spans 16 amino acids. The V and J ends lost 0 bases and 5 bases, in that order; junction bases with no gene match: 8. Germline CDR1 is KGHSH and CDR2 is LQKENI. This CDR3 is CASSPPGSGRGETQYF. CDR3 nucleotide sequence: TGTGCCAGCTCACCACCGGGGAGCGGGAGAGGGGAGACCCAGTACTTC.

The chain recombines TRBV6-4 with TRBJ2-1; maybe TRBD2 (5 bases). Germline CDR1 MRHNA, CDR2 SNTAGT. V gave up 0 bases and J gave up 4 bases, with 10 bases separating them. CDR3 length equals 15 residues. The CDR3 DNA reads as TGTGCCAGCAGTGACTCGGCAGCGGCGTACAATGAGCAGTTCTTC. Amino acid sequence: CASSDSAAAYNEQFF.

Only one count was recorded for this clone. This sequence joins TRBV10-3 and TRBJ2-2; 7 nucleotides match TRBD1. With 6 bases clipped from V and 5 bases from J, the junction kept 6 bases outside the gene matches. Germline V gene lookup returns CDR1 ENHRY and CDR2 SYGVKD. There are 14 residues in the CDR3. This CDR3 is CAISDRVQTGELFF. CDR3 in DNA: TGTGCCATCAGCGACAGGGTCCAAACCGGGGAGCTGTTTTTT.